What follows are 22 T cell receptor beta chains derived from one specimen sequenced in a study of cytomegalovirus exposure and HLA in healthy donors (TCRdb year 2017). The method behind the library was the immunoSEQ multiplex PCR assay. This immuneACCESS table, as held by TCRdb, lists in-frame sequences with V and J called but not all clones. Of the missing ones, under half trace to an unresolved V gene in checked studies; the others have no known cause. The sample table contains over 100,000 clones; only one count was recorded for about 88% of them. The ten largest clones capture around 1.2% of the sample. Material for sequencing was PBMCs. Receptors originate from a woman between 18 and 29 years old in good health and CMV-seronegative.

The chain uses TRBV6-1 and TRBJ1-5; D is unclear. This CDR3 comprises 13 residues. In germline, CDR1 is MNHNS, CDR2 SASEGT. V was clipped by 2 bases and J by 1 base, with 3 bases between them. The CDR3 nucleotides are TGTGCCAGCAGTGAAAGCAGCAATCAGCCCCAGCATTTT. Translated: CASSESSNQPQHF.

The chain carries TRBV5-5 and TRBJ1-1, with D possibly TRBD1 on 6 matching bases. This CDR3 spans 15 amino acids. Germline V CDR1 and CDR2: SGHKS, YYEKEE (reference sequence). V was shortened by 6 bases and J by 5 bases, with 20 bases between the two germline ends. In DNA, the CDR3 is TGTGCCAGCACCATCAGGGGCCCCCAGCAAACTGAAGCTTTCTTT. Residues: CASTIRGPQQTEAFF.

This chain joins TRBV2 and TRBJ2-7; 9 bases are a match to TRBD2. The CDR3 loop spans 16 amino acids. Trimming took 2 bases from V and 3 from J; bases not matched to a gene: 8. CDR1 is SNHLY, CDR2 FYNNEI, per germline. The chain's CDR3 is CASSEFPLAGDYEQYF. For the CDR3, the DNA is TGTGCCAGCAGTGAATTCCCCTTAGCGGGGGACTACGAGCAGTACTTC.

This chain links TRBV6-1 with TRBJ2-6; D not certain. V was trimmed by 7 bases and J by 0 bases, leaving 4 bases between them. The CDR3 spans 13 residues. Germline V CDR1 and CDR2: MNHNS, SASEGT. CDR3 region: CASIGSGANVLTF. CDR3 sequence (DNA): TGTGCCAGCATCGGCTCTGGGGCCAACGTCCTGACTTTC.

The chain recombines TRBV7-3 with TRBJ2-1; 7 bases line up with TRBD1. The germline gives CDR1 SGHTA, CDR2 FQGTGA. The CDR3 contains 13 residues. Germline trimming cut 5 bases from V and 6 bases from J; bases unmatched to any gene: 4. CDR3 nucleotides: TGTGCCAGCAGCCGACAGGGTCCCAATGAGCAGTTCTTC. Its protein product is CASSRQGPNEQFF.

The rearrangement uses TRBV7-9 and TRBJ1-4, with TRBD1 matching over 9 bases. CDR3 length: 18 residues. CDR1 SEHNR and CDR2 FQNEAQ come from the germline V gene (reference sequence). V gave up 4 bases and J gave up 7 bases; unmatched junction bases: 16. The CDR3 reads CASSSPLTTDRGGEKLFF. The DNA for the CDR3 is TGTGCCAGCAGCTCACCACTGACCACGGACAGGGGTGGTGAAAAACTGTTTTTT.

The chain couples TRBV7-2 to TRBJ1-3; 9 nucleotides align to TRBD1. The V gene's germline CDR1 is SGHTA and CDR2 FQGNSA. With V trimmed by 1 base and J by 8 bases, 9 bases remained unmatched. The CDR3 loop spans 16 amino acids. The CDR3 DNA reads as TGTGCCAGCAGCTTAGAAGCTCGACAGGGGGTAGACACCATATATTTT. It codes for CASSLEARQGVDTIYF.

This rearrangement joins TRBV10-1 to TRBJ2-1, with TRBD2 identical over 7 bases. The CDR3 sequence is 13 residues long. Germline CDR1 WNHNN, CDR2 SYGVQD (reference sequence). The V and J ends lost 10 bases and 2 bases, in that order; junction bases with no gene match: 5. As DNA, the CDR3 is TGCGCCACCGGGGAGGGGACCTACAATGAGCAGTTCTTC. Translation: CATGEGTYNEQFF.

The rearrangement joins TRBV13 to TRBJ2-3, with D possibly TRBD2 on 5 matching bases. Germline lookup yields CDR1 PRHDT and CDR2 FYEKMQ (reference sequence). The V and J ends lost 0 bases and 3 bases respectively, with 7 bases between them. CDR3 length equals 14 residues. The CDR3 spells CASSLGRGTDTQYF. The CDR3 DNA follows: TGTGCCAGCAGCTTAGGCCGGGGTACAGATACGCAGTATTTT.

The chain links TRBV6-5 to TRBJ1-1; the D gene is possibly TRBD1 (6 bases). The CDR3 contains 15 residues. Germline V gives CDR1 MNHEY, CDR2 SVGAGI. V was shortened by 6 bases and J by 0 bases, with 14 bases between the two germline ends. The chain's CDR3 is CASRKQGEVNTEAFF. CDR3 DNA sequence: TGTGCCAGCAGGAAACAGGGAGAGGTGAACACTGAAGCTTTCTTT.

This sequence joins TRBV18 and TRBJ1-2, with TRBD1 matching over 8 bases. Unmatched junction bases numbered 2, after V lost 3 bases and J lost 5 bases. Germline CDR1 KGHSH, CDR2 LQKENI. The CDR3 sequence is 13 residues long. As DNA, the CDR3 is TGTGCCAGCTCACCGACAGGGGAATATGGCTACACCTTC. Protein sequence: CASSPTGEYGYTF.

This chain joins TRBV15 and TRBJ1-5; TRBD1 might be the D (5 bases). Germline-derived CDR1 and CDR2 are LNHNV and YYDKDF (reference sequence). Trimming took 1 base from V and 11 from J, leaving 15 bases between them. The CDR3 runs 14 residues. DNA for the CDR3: TGTGCCACCAGCAGAGGACCAGGGTGGCTGTCCCAGCATTTT. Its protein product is CATSRGPGWLSQHF.

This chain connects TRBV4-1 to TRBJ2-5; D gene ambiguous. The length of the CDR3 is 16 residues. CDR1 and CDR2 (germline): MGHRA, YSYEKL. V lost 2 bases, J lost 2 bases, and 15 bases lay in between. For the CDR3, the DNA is TGCGCCAGCAGCCAATTTGATAATTCGGTGCAAGAGACCCAGTACTTC. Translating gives CASSQFDNSVQETQYF.

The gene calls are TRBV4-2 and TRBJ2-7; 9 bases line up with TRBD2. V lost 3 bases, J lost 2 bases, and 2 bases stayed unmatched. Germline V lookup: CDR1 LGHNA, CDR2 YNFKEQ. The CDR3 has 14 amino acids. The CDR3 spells CASSQLAGTYEQYF. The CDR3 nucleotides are TGTGCCAGCAGCCAGCTAGCGGGGACCTACGAGCAGTACTTC.

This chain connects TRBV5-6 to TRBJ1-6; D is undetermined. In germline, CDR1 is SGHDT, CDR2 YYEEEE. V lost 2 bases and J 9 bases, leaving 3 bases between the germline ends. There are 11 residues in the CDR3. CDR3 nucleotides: TGTGCCAGCAGCTTCGGTTCACCCCTCCACTTT. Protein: CASSFGSPLHF.

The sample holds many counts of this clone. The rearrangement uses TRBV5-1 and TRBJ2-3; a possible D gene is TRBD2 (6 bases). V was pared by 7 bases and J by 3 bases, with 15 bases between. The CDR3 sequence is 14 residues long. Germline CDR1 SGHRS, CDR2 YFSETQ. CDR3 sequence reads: CASEPGEGTDTQYF. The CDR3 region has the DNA TGCGCCAGCGAACCGGGGGAAGGGACAGATACGCAGTATTTT. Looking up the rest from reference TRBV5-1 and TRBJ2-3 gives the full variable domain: KAGVTQTPRYLIKTRGQQVTLSCSPISGHRSVSWYQQTPGQGLQFLFEYFSETQRNKGNFPGRFSGRQFSNSRSEMNVSTLELGDSALYLCASEPGEGTDTQYFGPGTRLTVL.

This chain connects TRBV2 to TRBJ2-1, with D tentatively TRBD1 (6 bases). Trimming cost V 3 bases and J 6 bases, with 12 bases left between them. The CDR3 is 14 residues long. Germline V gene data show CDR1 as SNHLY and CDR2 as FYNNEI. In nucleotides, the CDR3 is TGTGCCAGCAGTGACCGGACAGCCACCAATGAGCAGTTCTTC. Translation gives CASSDRTATNEQFF.

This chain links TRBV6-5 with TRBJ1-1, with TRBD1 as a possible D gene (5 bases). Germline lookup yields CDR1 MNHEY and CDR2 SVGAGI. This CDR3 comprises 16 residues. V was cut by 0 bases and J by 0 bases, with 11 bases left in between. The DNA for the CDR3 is TGTGCCAGCAGTTACTCCACGGGGGGACTGAACACTGAAGCTTTCTTT. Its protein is CASSYSTGGLNTEAFF.

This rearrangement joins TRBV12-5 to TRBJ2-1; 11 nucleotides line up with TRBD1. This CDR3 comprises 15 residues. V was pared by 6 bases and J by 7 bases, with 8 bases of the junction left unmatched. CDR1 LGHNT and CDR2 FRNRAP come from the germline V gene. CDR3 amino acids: CASGQGTGGRNEQFF. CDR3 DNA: TGTGCTAGTGGCCAAGGGACAGGGGGTAGGAATGAGCAGTTCTTC.

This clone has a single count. The CDR3 sequence: CASSLGLAEDQETQYF. As DNA, the CDR3 is TGCGCCAGCAGCTTGGGACTAGCGGAGGATCAAGAGACCCAGTACTTC. V usage is TRBV5-1 and J usage is TRBJ2-5; 9 bases are shared with TRBD2. The V gene's germline CDR1 is SGHRS and CDR2 YFSETQ. CDR3 length: 16 amino acids. V lost 0 bases and J lost 2; bases outside the gene matches: 5.

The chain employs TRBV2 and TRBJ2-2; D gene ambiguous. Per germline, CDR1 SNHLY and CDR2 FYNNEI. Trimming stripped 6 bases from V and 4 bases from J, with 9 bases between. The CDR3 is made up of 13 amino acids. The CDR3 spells CASREPFTGELFF. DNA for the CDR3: TGTGCCAGCAGGGAACCGTTCACCGGGGAGCTGTTTTTT.

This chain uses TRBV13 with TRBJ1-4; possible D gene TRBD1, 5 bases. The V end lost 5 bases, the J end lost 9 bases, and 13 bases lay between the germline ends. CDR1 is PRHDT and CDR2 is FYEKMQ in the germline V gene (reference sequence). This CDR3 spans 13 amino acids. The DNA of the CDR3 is TGTGCCAGCAGCGTCTCAGGGTTACAAAAACTGTTTTTT. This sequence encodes CASSVSGLQKLFF.